This TCR beta chain was profiled in a study of T cell responses to AZD1222 COVID-19 vaccine. Here immunoSEQ multiplex PCR was the method, and the copy in TCRdb shows in-frame clones only, minus some. The sample yields fewer than 150,000 clones, roughly 90% seen once. This CDR3 region has 14 residues. Between the trimmed V and J ends, which lost 0 bases and 6 bases, there was a span of 12 bases. Germline assignment: CDR1 SGHVS and CDR2 FNYEAQ. Details on this clone: Its target is not known.

Study-level findings and limits: Regions 160-218 and 743-854 held dominance among vaccine-associated CD4 TCRs, which spanned spike. In the spike-specific TCR repertoire, nearly half reportedly target unmutated variant regions. Baseline testing showed seropositivity in only a handful of AZD1222 recipients. Donors were mostly white British, more females; clonal diversity possibly underestimated.

V and J are TRBV7-6 and TRBJ2-7; either TRBD1 or TRBD2 may fit D (6 bases each). The sample here was peripheral blood, taken on day 0 of AZD1222 vaccination. The TCR sequence derives from an adult in good health. CDR3 loop: CASSLAYGGREQYF. The CDR3, as DNA: TGTGCCAGCAGCTTAGCCTACGGGGGCCGCGAGCAGTACTTC.